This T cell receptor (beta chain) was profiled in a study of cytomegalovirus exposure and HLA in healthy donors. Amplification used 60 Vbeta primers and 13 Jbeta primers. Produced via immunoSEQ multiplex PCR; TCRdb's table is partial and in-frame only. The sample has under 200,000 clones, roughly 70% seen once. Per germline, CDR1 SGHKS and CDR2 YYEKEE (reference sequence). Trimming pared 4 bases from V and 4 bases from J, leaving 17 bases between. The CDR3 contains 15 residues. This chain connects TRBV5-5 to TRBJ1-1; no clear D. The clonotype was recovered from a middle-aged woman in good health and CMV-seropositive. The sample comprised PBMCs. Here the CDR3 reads CASSATTRSSTEAFF. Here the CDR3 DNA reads TGTGCCAGCAGCGCAACGACACGTTCAAGCACTGAAGCTTTCTTT. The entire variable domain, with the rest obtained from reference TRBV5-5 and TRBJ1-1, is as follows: DAGVTQSPTHLIKTRGQQVTLRCSPISGHKSVSWYQQVLGQGPQFIFQYYEKEERGRGNFPDRFSARQFPNYSSELNVNALLLGDSALYLCASSATTRSSTEAFFGQGTRLTVV.